The T cell receptor (beta chain) described here comes from a study of T cell responses to AZD1222 COVID-19 vaccine (dated by TCRdb to the early 2020s). Broadly, across the study: A total of under 250 trial participants underwent TCR sequencing, of whom about 200 had received two doses of AZD1222 and some 25 had received two doses of the MenACWY control vaccine. Trial participants were enrolled by age into 18-55, 56-69 and 70-plus year subgroups, with around 150, 28 and 57 TCR-sequenced participants respectively.

This clone was observed once. Its antigen is unknown. There are no base qualities to consult, and no much larger clone falls within one base. What the work shows at the level of the full study, not this receptor alone: Vaccine-associated CD4 TCRs spanned the whole spike protein, with dominant responses in regions 160-218 and 743-854. Because no samples from the day 14 peak response were available, repertoires could be characterized only after the peak T cell response. In the small 56-69-year group, the increase in depth fell short of significance, most likely because of low power. Participants were mostly white British and included more females than males, and it was suggested by the authors that clonal diversity may have been underestimated. Only a handful of AZD1222 recipients were SARS-CoV-2 seropositive at baseline, limiting conclusions about previously exposed vaccinees. A significant rise in spike-specific TCR breadth and depth was observed after two AZD1222 doses relative to day 0 and relative to MenACWY recipients. Reportedly, close to half of the unique spike-specific TCRs recognized epitopes lying outside the regions that are mutated in the B.1.351 and B.1.1.7 variants.

The sample's time point, from its label and the paper: about 28 days (+/-7) after the second vaccine dose. AZD1222 recipients whose second dose came at about 4 weeks and those whose second dose came at about 12 weeks were combined into one group, since spike-specific TCR depth and breadth did not differ between the two schedules. Vaccinee samples came from UK trials COV001 and COV002, including a single-blind randomized controlled phase 2/3 trial of AZD1222 (ChAdOx1 nCoV-19) in healthy adults. For TCRbeta chain sequencing, PBMC samples were collected from trial participants at day 0 and at day 28 after the second dose. The CDR3 regions of human TCRbeta chains were analyzed by immunosequencing. For the original study's pipeline: Repertoire TCRs were checked for matches against a reference library of SARS-CoV-2-specific TCRs that had been generated using the MIRA antigen-specificity platform. Breadth was defined as the fraction of unique TCRs that were SARS-CoV-2-associated. Depth was defined as the fraction of total T cells that were SARS-CoV-2-associated. Using the MIRA data, each spike-specific TCR was assigned both to the spike region to which the TCR was reactive and to a CD4 or CD8 class. Log10-transformed breadth and depth values were compared by one-way ANOVA with Sidak's multiple comparisons tests. TCRdb holds this immuneACCESS table with in-frame rearrangements only. Some clones are missing; in checked studies, unresolved V genes explain under half, and the rest has no known cause. For V, J and clone size, that table is used; D and trimming come from the DNA. This sample gives tens of thousands of clones in total; 70% to 90% of them show up just once. The leading ten clones occupy 9% to 13% of the sample.

The CDR3 sequence holds 13 residues, the cysteine and phenylalanine included. Left in the record is the CDR3 DNA by itself, 39 bases read in frame from the first base. CDR1 is given as SGHNT and CDR2 as YENEEA, both from the germline V gene. V loses 3 bases, J loses 5 bases, and the germline ends lie 10 bases apart. Material: peripheral blood, obtained 28 days after the second AZD1222 dose. This chain joins TRBV11-3 to TRBJ1-1; no D gene call is confident. This TCR was sampled from an adult who received the AZD1222 COVID-19 vaccine. The encoded CDR3 is CASSFRVGTEAFF. The bases read TGTGCCAGCAGCTTCAGAGTAGGGACTGAAGCTTTCTTT.